This note documents a single T cell receptor (beta chain) sequence. Its antigen is undetermined. This sample stems from a study of cytomegalovirus exposure and HLA in healthy donors. General observations from the study: CMV serostatus was the sole immune exposure data available. Most CMV-associated TCR beta chains appeared HLA-restricted in a later analysis. It was approximately 150 TCR beta chains that were listed as cytomegalovirus-associated.

Researchers ran the PCR with 60 Vbeta and 13 Jbeta primers. The table came from immunoSEQ multiplex PCR; TCRdb's copy has only in-frame clones and leaves some out. The sample lists 95,000 to 110,000 clones, around 77% occurring once. Trimming took 7 bases from V and 7 from J; bases not matched to a gene: 7. This CDR3 is 14 amino acids long. Germline V gene data show CDR1 as SGHTA and CDR2 as FQGNSA. This clonotype was obtained from a male donor in good health and CMV-seronegative. The V gene is TRBV7-2, the J gene TRBJ2-3; TRBD2 matches at 11 bases. The sequenced material came from PBMCs. DNA of the CDR3: TGTGCCAGCATCCTAGCGGGAGGAGCGAATACGCAGTATTTT. This encodes CASILAGGANTQYF.